This T cell receptor (beta chain) was obtained from a study of blood T cell repertoires in COVID-19 (TCRdb year 2020). Broadly, across the study: The collaborator samples originated in the United States, Italy and Spain and spanned the acute and convalescent phases of COVID-19. Samples were obtained from the ongoing ImmuneRACE study (first 160 participants) and from 950 to 1,500 subjects provided by 6 global collaborators. The prospective study material was composed of cDNA or gDNA derived from T cells, B-cell-depleted T cells, or PBMCs. Sample metadata almost always included a de-identified subject ID, COVID-19 status, age in years and sex. Where HLA class I and class II types were available, the types were taken from metadata supplied by the sample provider, not from assay-based typing. Subjects who had been exposed to COVID-19, were actively infected with it, or had recovered from it provided the deeply sampled blood TCRbeta repertoires that made up the dataset. The repertoires were released in a freely available public database intended as a resource for research on the immune response to SARS-CoV-2.

Trimming takes 6 bases off V and 2 bases off J; junction bases not matched to a gene: 6. Via the germline V gene, CDR1 is SGHRS and CDR2 YFSETQ. The CDR3 goes from the cysteine to the phenylalanine over 14 residues. Only CDR3 DNA remains: 42 bases, in frame from the first base. Concerning this clone itself: No cognate antigen has been identified for it. No per-base quality is available; no much larger clone lies one base away.

Each collaborating institution followed its own protocols to collect whole blood in K2EDTA tubes. For TCRbeta analysis, collaborator samples were shipped as frozen whole blood, as isolated PBMCs, or as DNA extracted from either sample type. Findings and caveats that apply to the study as a whole: How much clinical and demographic metadata was included differed by source and by participant, and the metadata was provided uncurated.

TCRbeta CDR3 regions were amplified from genomic DNA using the immunoSEQ Assay, a bias-controlled multiplex PCR. In the original analysis: The number of nucleated cells in each sample was estimated by amplification of reference gene primers within the assay. To quantify the absolute abundance of each unique TCRbeta CDR3 rearrangement, sequence reads were collapsed and filtered. For each sample, productive Simpson clonality was calculated by taking the square root of Simpson's diversity index across productive rearrangements. TCRdb limited this immuneACCESS table to in-frame rearrangements with V and J called. A share of clones is missing; checked studies link under half to unresolved V genes, and the rest is unexplained. V and J calls and clone size are as listed in that table; D and trimming were resolved from the DNA. Recorded for this sample are tens of thousands of clones; about 92% of them occurred a single time. The leading ten clones occupy 8% of the sample.

The origin of this receptor is a human donor in a cohort sampled during active COVID-19. Sample: peripheral blood. This sequence uses TRBV5-1 and TRBJ2-5; TRBD2 agrees with 8 junctional bases. The DNA sequence reads TGCGCCAGCACGGCGGGGGGATCGCAAGAGACCCAGTACTTC. The encoded protein is CASTAGGSQETQYF.